Listed below are T cell receptor beta chains from one sample, sequenced in a study of post-analysis software for immune sequencing data. TCRdb re-called the PCR reads with MiXCR, one entry per CDR3 protein. The sample lists 740,000 or so distinct CDR3 sequences; roughly 50% were seen once. The specimen sequenced was blood. These receptors were obtained from a girl aged 5 to 17 with multiple sclerosis. Both conserved end residues are part of each CDR3. The D gene is left open where the match is weak. Where a row states a size, it is once, few, many or the class of an expanded clone; other rows omit it.

TRBD1	TRBV6-6	TRBJ1-6	.	CASNETGYNSPLHF	TGTGCCAGCAATGAGACAGGGTATAATTCACCCCTCCACTTT
.	TRBV3-1	TRBJ1-2	few	CASSRPGIYGYTF	TGTGCCAGCAGCCGCCCAGGGATTTATGGCTACACCTTC
TRBD1	TRBV5-1	TRBJ2-5	few	CASSLGTGGKKTQYF	TGCGCCAGCAGCTTGGGTACAGGGGGCAAGAAGACCCAGTACTTC
.	TRBV2	TRBJ1-2	.	CASSELGSRSGYTF	TGTGCCAGCAGTGAGTTAGGCTCCCGGAGTGGCTACACCTTC
.	TRBV4-1	TRBJ1-6	few	CASSHIQGPNSPLHF	TGCGCCAGCAGTCATATACAGGGTCCTAATTCACCCCTCCACTTT
TRBD1	TRBV5-1	TRBJ1-2	.	CASSLGLTGADYGYTF	TGCGCCAGCAGCTTGGGACTGACAGGGGCGGACTATGGCTACACCTTC
.	TRBV20-1	TRBJ1-2	.	CSARSGNGYTF	TGCAGTGCTAGATCCGGGAACGGCTACACCTTC
.	TRBV29-1	TRBJ2-3	.	CSATRGDRSTDTQYF	TGCAGCGCCACCCGGGGGGACAGGAGCACAGATACGCAGTATTTT
TRBD2	TRBV18	TRBJ2-7	.	CASSPSGGFPRSYEQYF	TGTGCCAGCTCACCGTCGGGAGGGTTTCCTCGCTCCTACGAGCAGTACTTC
.	TRBV20-1	TRBJ2-7	.	CSALDSTYEQYF	TGCAGTGCTCTTGACAGCACCTACGAGCAGTACTTC
.	TRBV5-1	TRBJ2-3	.	CASSLVGLHLTSTDTQYF	TGCGCCAGCAGCTTGGTAGGTCTTCACCTCACTAGCACAGATACGCAGTATTTT
TRBD1	TRBV4-1	TRBJ1-2	few	CASSHSGQGTYGYTF	TGCGCCAGCAGCCACTCCGGACAGGGGACCTATGGCTACACCTTC
.	TRBV18	TRBJ2-5	.	CASSPQQGETQYF	TGTGCCAGCTCACCACAGCAGGGAGAGACCCAGTACTTC
.	TRBV28	TRBJ2-7	few	CASSPAGLPYEQYF	TGTGCCAGCAGTCCCGCCGGACTACCCTACGAGCAGTACTTC
TRBD2	TRBV27	TRBJ2-5	.	CASSLSFYASGSQETQYF	TGTGCCAGCAGTTTATCTTTTTATGCTAGCGGGAGCCAAGAGACCCAGTACTTC
.	TRBV29-1	TRBJ2-7	.	CSVEDQDRTPYEQYF	TGCAGCGTTGAAGATCAGGATAGGACCCCCTACGAGCAGTACTTC
.	TRBV19	TRBJ2-5	.	CASSIGGGWETQYF	TGTGCCAGTAGTATTGGAGGAGGCTGGGAGACCCAGTACTTC
TRBD2	TRBV20-1	TRBJ2-5	.	CSASTRTRGKETQYF	TGCAGTGCTAGCACCCGGACTAGAGGGAAAGAGACCCAGTACTTC
.	TRBV27	TRBJ2-5	.	CASSPSLTLQRPQETQYF	TGTGCCAGCAGTCCCTCCCTCACCCTACAGCGACCCCAAGAGACCCAGTACTTC
.	TRBV29-1	TRBJ2-3	.	CSVESSGGITDTQYF	TGCAGCGTTGAAAGTAGCGGCGGAATCACAGATACGCAGTATTTT
TRBD1	TRBV7-3	TRBJ1-1	few	CASSLSATGHSSNTEAFF	TGTGCCAGCAGCTTATCGGCGACAGGGCATAGCTCGAACACTGAAGCTTTCTTT
TRBD1	TRBV5-1	TRBJ2-1	.	CASIDRGKEGSYNEQFF	TGCGCCAGCATCGACAGGGGTAAGGAGGGCTCCTACAATGAGCAGTTCTTC
.	TRBV12-3/TRBV12-4	TRBJ2-3	once	CASSLANRPTDTQYF	TGTGCCAGCAGTTTAGCGAACAGACCCACAGATACGCAGTATTTT
.	TRBV29-1	TRBJ1-2	once	CSVATVRGPYGYTF	TGCAGCGTCGCGACAGTGAGAGGGCCCTATGGCTACACCTTC
TRBD2	TRBV29-1	TRBJ2-3	.	CSVDTSGSSDTQYF	TGCAGCGTTGATACTAGCGGGAGTTCAGATACGCAGTATTTT
.	TRBV21-1	TRBJ2-7	.	CASSTSADDNSYEQYF	.
.	TRBV21-1	TRBJ2-2	few	CASSTRGGNTGELFF	TGTGCCAGCAGCACCAGAGGGGGGAACACCGGGGAGCTGTTTTTT
.	TRBV5-1	TRBJ2-1	.	CASSLGGTGSYEQFF	TGCGCCAGCAGCTTGGGCGGGACTGGTTCGTATGAGCAGTTCTTC
.	TRBV12-3/TRBV12-4	TRBJ2-6	.	CASTQNRWSLTSGANVLTF	TGTGCCAGCACCCAAAACCGGTGGAGCCTCACCTCTGGGGCCAACGTCCTGACTTTC
.	TRBV2	TRBJ2-4	.	CASSGRREQYF	TGTGCCAGCAGTGGCCGGCGTGAGCAGTACTTC
.	TRBV20-1	TRBJ2-3	.	CRARLLVDTQYF	TGCAGGGCCAGACTATTGGTAGATACGCAGTATTTT
TRBD1	TRBV12-3/TRBV12-4	TRBJ2-1	few	CASSPWTGGDEQFF	TGTGCCAGCAGTCCATGGACAGGGGGGGATGAGCAGTTCTTC
.	TRBV29-1	TRBJ1-2	few	CSVDEDSANYGYTF	TGCAGCGTTGACGAGGACAGTGCTAACTATGGCTACACCTTC
TRBD2	TRBV20-1	TRBJ2-3	.	CSARKGTSGRADTQYF	TGCAGTGCTAGAAAAGGGACTAGCGGGAGGGCAGATACGCAGTATTTT
.	TRBV5-1	TRBJ1-1	.	CASSSGSGLLNTEAFF	TGCGCCAGCAGTTCCGGATCGGGGCTCCTGAACACTGAAGCTTTCTTT
.	TRBV10-3	TRBJ2-6	.	CAISRDSGANVLTF	TGTGCCATCAGTAGAGACTCTGGGGCCAACGTCCTGACTTTC
TRBD1	TRBV11-2	TRBJ2-5	many	CASSLVDRGKTQYF	TGTGCCAGCAGCTTAGTTGACAGGGGGAAGACCCAGTACTTC
.	TRBV29-1	TRBJ2-5	.	CTSSFGGETQYF	TGCACGTCCTCGTTTGGTGGGGAGACCCAGTACTTC
TRBD1	TRBV20-1	TRBJ2-7	.	CSARDRDRNYEQYF	TGCAGTGCTAGAGACCGGGACAGAAACTACGAGCAGTACTTC
.	TRBV29-1	TRBJ2-1	few	CSVEGRLGEAEQFF	TGCAGCGTTGAAGGGCGACTTGGAGAGGCTGAGCAGTTCTTC
.	TRBV29-1	TRBJ2-3	few	CSVELGLGTDTQYF	TGCAGCGTTGAATTGGGGCTTGGCACAGATACGCAGTATTTT
.	TRBV20-1	TRBJ1-1	.	CSARRRQLNTEAFF	TGCAGTGCTAGGCGACGACAGCTGAACACTGAAGCTTTCTTT